A selection of T cell receptor beta chains follows, all from one sample in a study of blood T cell repertoires in COVID-19. Clones were sequenced by immunoSEQ multiplex PCR, and TCRdb holds only the in-frame ones, with some missing. The top ten hold about 5% of the sample, which has 90,000 to 120,000 clones, about four fifths seen once. Sample: peripheral blood. Every receptor here comes from a man in his fifties or sixties with acute or convalescent COVID-19. Both conserved end residues are part of each CDR3. The D gene is left open where the match is weak. Only part of the rows carry a size: once, few, many, or a class if the clone is expanded.

>TRBJ1-3|TRBV13|-|-
CASSSDRISGNTIYF
TGTGCCAGCAGCTCAGACAGGATCTCTGGAAACACCATATATTTT
>TRBJ1-5|TRBV6-5|-|-
CASNREKGQPQHF
TGTGCCAGCAACCGGGAAAAGGGTCAGCCCCAGCATTTT
>TRBJ2-1|TRBV9|-|-
CASSTNYKANEQFF
TGTGCCAGCAGCACCAACTATAAGGCCAATGAGCAGTTCTTC
>TRBJ1-1|TRBV11-1|-|-
CASSSRLRGSVTEAFF
TGTGCCAGCAGTTCTCGGCTTAGGGGGTCGGTCACTGAAGCTTTCTTT
>TRBJ2-4|TRBV30|TRBD2|-
CAWSVHSGRDIQYF
TGTGCCTGGAGTGTACATAGCGGGAGGGACATTCAGTACTTC
>TRBJ1-2|TRBV18|TRBD1|-
CASSPETGRYGYTF
TGTGCCAGCTCACCAGAGACAGGGAGGTATGGCTACACCTTC
>TRBJ2-2|TRBV9|TRBD1|-
CASSAQGAHTGELFF
TGTGCCAGCAGCGCCCAGGGGGCCCACACCGGGGAGCTGTTTTTT
>TRBJ2-1|TRBV7-3|-|-
CASSSSLGSSYNEQFF
TGTGCCAGCAGCTCCTCCCTAGGGAGCTCCTACAATGAGCAGTTCTTC
>TRBJ2-1|TRBV7-3|-|-
CASSFPTSTINEQFF
TGTGCCAGCAGCTTTCCGACTAGTACTATCAATGAGCAGTTCTTC
>TRBJ1-5|TRBV5-1|-|-
CASPQGSIKPQHF
TGCGCCAGTCCCCAGGGATCCATTAAGCCCCAGCATTTT
>TRBJ2-3|TRBV27|-|-
CASSLSTWDTQYF
TGTGCCAGCAGTTTATCGACATGGGATACGCAGTATTTT
>TRBJ2-3|TRBV5-1|TRBD1|-
CASSLEGANYWDTQYF
TGCGCCAGCAGCTTGGAGGGGGCGAATTATTGGGATACGCAGTATTTT
>TRBJ2-7|TRBV13|TRBD2|-
CASSLISRAGVTGEQYF
TGTGCCAGCAGCTTAATCTCCAGGGCGGGAGTAACGGGCGAGCAGTACTTC
>TRBJ2-2|TRBV12-3/TRBV12-4|-|-
CASSFEGGELFF
TGTGCCAGCAGTTTTGAGGGCGGGGAGCTGTTTTTT
>TRBJ1-1|TRBV7-9|-|-
CASSDQGISTEAFF
TGTGCCAGCAGCGACCAGGGGATTAGCACTGAAGCTTTCTTT
>TRBJ1-1|TRBV7-3|-|-
CASRSAGTSAAEAFF
TGTGCCAGCAGGTCAGCCGGGACATCCGCCGCTGAAGCTTTCTTT
>TRBJ1-3|TRBV19|TRBD1|-
CASRQGAGNTIYF
TGTGCCAGTAGACAGGGGGCTGGAAACACCATATATTTT
>TRBJ1-2|TRBV3-1/TRBV3-2|-|-
CASSLGGLGGYTF
TGTGCCAGCAGCCTAGGAGGGCTCGGAGGCTACACCTTC
>TRBJ2-5|TRBV7-6|-|-
CASSLETQYF
TGTGCCAGCAGCCTCGAGACCCAGTACTTC
>TRBJ2-1|TRBV18|-|few
CASSPFSRKYNEQFF
TGTGCCAGCTCACCCTTTAGCAGAAAATACAATGAGCAGTTCTTC
>TRBJ1-6|TRBV4-2|-|-
CASRTGRSSYNSPLHF
TGTGCCAGCCGTACAGGGCGTAGCTCCTATAATTCACCCCTCCACTTT
>TRBJ2-2|TRBV3-1/TRBV3-2|-|-
CASSQGGGPNTGELFF
TGTGCCAGCAGCCAAGGGGGGGGCCCCAACACCGGGGAGCTGTTTTTT
>TRBJ1-1|TRBV28|TRBD1|-
CASSLWQGVGLNTEAFF
TGTGCCAGCAGTTTATGGCAGGGGGTGGGCTTGAACACTGAAGCTTTCTTT
>TRBJ2-5|TRBV14|-|-
CASSQELGAGETQYF
TGTGCCAGCAGCCAAGAGTTGGGGGCGGGAGAGACCCAGTACTTC
>TRBJ2-5|TRBV7-9|TRBD2|-
CASSSTSGGPKETQYF
TGTGCCAGCAGCTCAACTAGCGGGGGGCCGAAAGAGACCCAGTACTTC
>TRBJ1-1|TRBV4-2|-|-
CASSQGGGGSGTEAFF
TGTGCCAGCAGCCAAGGCGGGGGGGGCTCGGGCACTGAAGCTTTCTTT
>TRBJ2-5|TRBV7-3|TRBD1|-
CASSQTGGELETQYF
TGTGCCAGCAGCCAGACAGGGGGGGAACTGGAGACCCAGTACTTC
>TRBJ2-2|TRBV29-1|-|once
CSVIKGQSNTGELFF
TGCAGCGTTATCAAAGGACAGTCGAACACCGGGGAGCTGTTTTTT
>TRBJ1-2|TRBV27|-|-
CASSSLRVHGYTF
TGTGCCAGCAGTTCTCTGAGGGTCCATGGCTACACCTTC
>TRBJ2-7|TRBV27|TRBD1|-
CASSLLGQVYEQYF
TGTGCCAGCAGTTTGCTGGGACAGGTCTACGAGCAGTACTTC
>TRBJ2-3|TRBV30|-|-
CAWATPWRGTDTQYF
TGTGCCTGGGCTACCCCGTGGCGGGGCACAGATACGCAGTATTTT
>TRBJ1-5|TRBV4-2|TRBD1|-
CASSQGQGAGQPQHF
TGTGCCAGCAGCCAAGGACAGGGGGCGGGTCAGCCCCAGCATTTT
>TRBJ2-2|TRBV11-1|-|-
CASSAARETGELFF
TGTGCCAGCAGCGCAGCTCGGGAAACCGGGGAGCTGTTTTTT
>TRBJ2-2|TRBV29-1|TRBD2|-
CSVRTSGSGELFF
TGCAGCGTTCGGACTAGCGGGAGTGGGGAGCTGTTTTTT
>TRBJ1-2|TRBV4-1|TRBD1|-
CASSQPVVGQGKLYGYTF
TGCGCCAGCAGCCAACCAGTAGTGGGACAGGGGAAGTTATATGGCTACACCTTC
>TRBJ1-3|TRBV18|-|-
CASSKNLQGSGNTIYF
TGTGCCAGCTCAAAAAACCTACAGGGCTCTGGAAACACCATATATTTT
>TRBJ2-3|TRBV11-3|-|-
CASSSPHLGLAQYF
TGTGCCAGCAGCTCACCTCACCTTGGCCTGGCGCAGTATTTT
>TRBJ1-5|TRBV13|-|few
CASSSQGSNQPQHF
TGTGCCAGCAGCAGTCAGGGTTCCAATCAGCCCCAGCATTTT
>TRBJ2-7|TRBV28|-|-
CASSLSIRGHEQYF
TGTGCCAGCAGTTTATCTATCAGGGGCCACGAGCAGTACTTC
>TRBJ2-1|TRBV3-1/TRBV3-2|TRBD2|few
CASSQEGLAGSYNEQFF
TGTGCCAGCAGCCAGGAGGGACTAGCGGGATCCTACAATGAGCAGTTCTTC
>TRBJ2-6|TRBV7-3|-|-
CASSSGQTSGANVLTF
TGTGCCAGCAGCTCCGGACAGACCTCTGGGGCCAACGTCCTGACTTTC
>TRBJ2-7|TRBV18|-|-
CASRPSRESYEQYF
TGTGCCAGCCGACCTTCCCGGGAGTCCTACGAGCAGTACTTC
>TRBJ2-1|TRBV7-2|TRBD2|-
CASSPTSGAYNEQFF
TGTGCCAGCAGCCCGACTAGCGGGGCCTACAATGAGCAGTTCTTC
>TRBJ2-7|TRBV6-2/TRBV6-3|TRBD1|-
CASSLRQGISYEQYF
TGTGCCAGCAGTTTAAGACAGGGGATCTCCTACGAGCAGTACTTC
>TRBJ1-6|TRBV6-1|-|-
CASSEERFGNSPLHF
TGTGCCAGCAGTGAAGAGCGGTTTGGAAATTCACCCCTCCACTTT
>TRBJ1-1|TRBV5-1|-|-
CASSPSSGDYTEAFF
TGCGCCAGCAGCCCCTCCTCCGGGGATTACACTGAAGCTTTCTTT
>TRBJ2-7|TRBV11-2|TRBD2|-
CASSASRLAAYEQYF
TGTGCCAGCAGCGCTAGCCGGCTAGCGGCCTACGAGCAGTACTTC
>TRBJ2-7|TRBV4-3|TRBD2|few
CASSQDVLAGGIPYEQYF
TGCGCCAGCAGCCAAGATGTCCTAGCGGGAGGAATCCCCTACGAGCAGTACTTC
>TRBJ1-5|TRBV4-1|-|-
CASSQERNQPQHF
TGCGCCAGCAGCCAGGAGCGCAATCAGCCCCAGCATTTT
>TRBJ1-2|TRBV7-9|-|-
CASSLAAYSYGYTF
TGTGCCAGCAGCTTAGCAGCGTATTCCTATGGCTACACCTTC
>TRBJ2-1|TRBV10-2|TRBD2|-
CASSPGTSGGNEQFF
TGCGCCAGCAGCCCCGGGACTAGCGGGGGCAATGAGCAGTTCTTC
>TRBJ2-7|TRBV2|TRBD2|-
CASRGTSGRYEQYF
TGTGCCAGCAGAGGGACTAGCGGGAGATACGAGCAGTACTTC
>TRBJ1-1|TRBV7-2|TRBD1|few
CASSSVGTVTEAFF
TGTGCCAGCAGCTCCGTCGGGACAGTCACTGAAGCTTTCTTT
>TRBJ2-7|TRBV28|-|-
CASSLRDNYEQYF
TGTGCCAGCAGTTTAAGGGACAACTACGAGCAGTACTTC